This T cell receptor (beta chain) was obtained from a study of OX40 agonist ivuxolimab in advanced cancers. Study at large: It was ivuxolimab, an agonistic anti-OX40 (CD134) antibody, that patients were treated with. Study-level results: The 0.1-3.0 mg/kg partial responders had among the lowest clonal expansion. Nonresponders, in some cases, also had low normalized T-cell clonal expansion.

A note on this clone: Its matching antigen is unknown.

The repertoire was sequenced with immunoSEQ multiplex PCR; TCRdb's copy has only in-frame clones and lacks some. The sample consists of fewer than 100,000 clones, about 80% of them appearing once. The ends were cut back, 6 bases at V and 3 bases at J, with 14 bases in the middle. CDR3 length: 14 amino acids. Germline loops: CDR1 LNHDA, CDR2 SQIVND (reference sequence). Cycle 7 day 1, cycle 4 day 1, and baseline were the timepoints at which blood was sampled. The origin of this receptor is an adult with an advanced solid tumor such as melanoma, head and neck, liver or kidney cancer. The rearrangement joins TRBV19 to TRBJ1-2; TRBD1 might be the D (5 bases). The material sequenced was CD4+ or CD8+ T cells sorted from blood, taken in a trial of the OX40 agonist ivuxolimab. The CDR3 loop is CASSGDGTYYGYTF. CDR3 DNA sequence: TGTGCCAGTAGCGGGGACGGTACCTACTATGGCTACACCTTC.